What follows are 15 T cell receptor beta chains derived from one specimen sequenced in a study of T cells of healthy individuals. A single record per CDR3 protein comes from TCRdb applying MiXCR to the 5' RACE reads. This table holds 60,000 to 80,000 distinct CDR3 sequences, 15% to 20% found once. These receptors were collected from a human donor in good health.

In this sample, this clonotype turned up a few times. V is TRBV14 and J is TRBJ2-5; D gene ambiguous. V was cut by 1 base and J by 7 bases, with 7 bases left in between. Germline V CDR1 and CDR2: SGHDN, FVKESK. CDR3 length: 12 residues. The CDR3 sequence: CASSQVPGTQYF. The CDR3 DNA reads TGTGCCAGCAGCCAAGTCCCAGGGACCCAGTACTTC.

This clonotype came up a few times. CDR3 nucleotide sequence: TGTGCCAGCAAACGGGGGGGGACCGACTTAGCCCACACTGAAGCTTTCTTT. It specifies CASKRGGTDLAHTEAFF. This sequence joins TRBV27 and TRBJ1-1; maybe TRBD1 (5 bases). The CDR3 loop spans 17 amino acids. Germline-derived CDR1 and CDR2 are MNHEY and SMNVEV (reference sequence). Trimming took off 7 bases at V and 3 bases at J, with 24 bases between the two ends.

This clonotype was found a few times. V gene TRBV2 combines with J gene TRBJ1-5; possible D gene TRBD1, 5 bases. Trimming took off 6 bases at V and 5 bases at J, with 11 bases between the two ends. The CDR3 has 13 residues. The germline V gene encodes CDR1 SNHLY and CDR2 FYNNEI. Written as DNA, the CDR3 is TGTGCCAGCAGAAGGGACGGAGATCAGCCCCAGCATTTT. Protein: CASRRDGDQPQHF.

This clonotype was seen repeatedly, ten times or more. The J gene is TRBJ2-5, the V gene TRBV5-1; D may correspond to TRBD1 or TRBD2 (6 bases each). CDR1 SGHRS and CDR2 YFSETQ come from the germline V gene. V lost 10 bases and J 4 bases, leaving 20 bases between the germline ends. This CDR3 region has 14 residues. The CDR3 region has the DNA TGCGCCTCCGGAAGGGGGGCGCGTGGAGAGACCCAGTACTTC. Translation gives CASGRGARGETQYF.

This clonotype occurred a few times. V and J are TRBV21-1 and TRBJ2-3; the table gives TRBD2 as D, unverified against the DNA. TRBV21-1 is annotated as a pseudogene. The CDR3 has 16 residues. CDR3 loop: CASSNLSGISTDTQYF. CDR3 coding DNA: TGTGCCAGCAGCAACCTAAGCGGGATCAGCACAGATACGCAGTATTTT.

The V and J genes are TRBV12-3 or TRBV12-4 and TRBJ1-2, with 8 bases matching TRBD1. V dropped 3 bases and J dropped 4; count of bases not matched to a gene: 7. The CDR3 loop spans 15 amino acids. In DNA, the CDR3 is TGTGCCAGCAGTTTCGGCAGGGGGCTCAGCTATGGCTACACCTTC. As protein: CASSFGRGLSYGYTF.

This clonotype turned up a few times. This chain uses TRBV6-6 with TRBJ2-3; D assignment may be TRBD1 or TRBD2 (7 bases each). The CDR3 is 17 amino acids. Germline CDR1 and CDR2: MNHNY and SVGAGI (reference sequence). The V and J ends lost 4 bases and 0 bases respectively, with 17 bases between them. The CDR3 DNA reads as TGTGCCAGCAGTTCCCCAGGGGGGGCCGGTAGCACAGATACGCAGTATTTT. It yields the protein CASSSPGGAGSTDTQYF.

As DNA, the CDR3 is TGTGCCAGCAGCCCGACCGGGACAGCTTCCTACGAGCAGTACTTC. Translating gives CASSPTGTASYEQYF. This chain links TRBV7-6 with TRBJ2-7; 7 nucleotides line up with TRBD1. Germline values: CDR1 SGHVS, CDR2 FNYEAQ. V dropped 5 bases and J dropped 1; count of bases not matched to a gene: 8. This CDR3 has 15 amino acids.

This clonotype was counted a few times. This chain connects TRBV5-1 to TRBJ2-5, with 10 bases that match TRBD1. This CDR3 spans 15 amino acids. V shed 3 bases and J 2 bases; nucleotides not matched to a gene: 4. Germline values: CDR1 SGHRS, CDR2 YFSETQ. The CDR3 loop is CASSSTGGPQETQYF. DNA for the CDR3: TGCGCCAGCAGCTCGACAGGGGGCCCTCAAGAGACCCAGTACTTC.

The chain's CDR3 is CASSSSDRTTYEQYF. In DNA form, the CDR3 reads TGTGCCAGCAGCTCTTCGGACAGGACTACCTACGAGCAGTACTTC. The chain has TRBV7-9 and TRBJ2-7; possible D gene TRBD1, 7 bases. The V end lost 4 bases, the J end lost 2 bases, and 15 bases lay between the germline ends. The CDR3 runs to 15 residues. CDR1 and CDR2 from the germline V gene are SEHNR and FQNEAQ (reference sequence). The variable domain in full, with the rest retrieved from reference TRBV7-9 and TRBJ2-7, is DTGVSQNPRHKITKRGQNVTFRCDPISEHNRLYWYRQTLGQGPEFLTYFQNEAQLEKSRLLSDRFSAERPKGSFSTLEIQRTEQGDSAMYLCASSSSDRTTYEQYFGPGTRLTVT.

With regard to this clonotype: A much larger clone differs from this one at a single base, so this may be a read error. The chain links TRBV6-1 to TRBJ2-2; 10 nucleotides align to TRBD2. The CDR3 covers 13 residues. CDR1 is MNHNS and CDR2 is SASEGT in the germline V gene. J gave up 9 bases and V 7 bases, and 5 bases lay outside the gene matches. CDR3 amino acids: CASKRGGSRELFF. DNA for the CDR3: TGTGCCAGCAAGCGGGGGGGATCCAGGGAGCTGTTTTTT.

This clonotype came up a few times. The J gene is TRBJ2-7, the V gene TRBV7-6; 11 bases are shared with TRBD1. This CDR3 has 15 residues. Germline V gene sequence: CDR1 SGHVS, CDR2 FNYEAQ. The V and J ends lost 5 bases and 3 bases, in that order; junction bases with no gene match: 6. CDR3 in amino acids: CASSPRGTGGYEQYF. CDR3 coding DNA: TGTGCCAGCAGCCCACGAGGGACAGGGGGCTACGAGCAGTACTTC.

This clonotype was detected only a few times. This rearrangement joins TRBV28 to TRBJ2-1; D is undetermined. V lost 5 bases and J lost 5, with 10 bases in between. CDR1 is MDHEN and CDR2 is SYDVKM in the germline V gene. The CDR3 totals 13 residues. The CDR3 DNA sequence: TGTGCCAGCAGTCCACCCACCGACAATGAGCAGTTCTTC. Amino acid sequence: CASSPPTDNEQFF. Full variable domain (remainder filled in from reference TRBV28 and TRBJ2-1): DVKVTQSSRYLVKRTGEKVFLECVQDMDHENMFWYRQDPGLGLRLIYFSYDVKMKEKGDIPEGYSVSREKKERFSLILESASTNQTSMYLCASSPPTDNEQFFGPGTRLTVL.

This clonotype was observed many times. V gene TRBV27 combines with J gene TRBJ2-1; 11 bases fit TRBD2. Germline V lookup: CDR1 MNHEY, CDR2 SMNVEV (reference sequence). Losses at the gene ends were 3 bases for V and 9 bases for J; bases not matched to a gene: 7. CDR3 length: 15 amino acids. The CDR3 DNA is TGTGCCAGCAGTTTTGTAGCGGGAGGGCCGGTTGAGCAGTTCTTC. It encodes CASSFVAGGPVEQFF.

This clonotype has more than one count but fewer than ten. CDR3 nucleotides: TGTGCCAGCAGTTTGGAGGGAGACTCTGGAAACACCATATATTTT. Translated: CASSLEGDSGNTIYF. This chain links TRBV27 with TRBJ1-3; D is ambiguous. V lost 3 bases and J 0 bases, leaving 9 bases between the germline ends. This CDR3 comprises 15 residues. The germline gives CDR1 MNHEY, CDR2 SMNVEV (reference sequence).